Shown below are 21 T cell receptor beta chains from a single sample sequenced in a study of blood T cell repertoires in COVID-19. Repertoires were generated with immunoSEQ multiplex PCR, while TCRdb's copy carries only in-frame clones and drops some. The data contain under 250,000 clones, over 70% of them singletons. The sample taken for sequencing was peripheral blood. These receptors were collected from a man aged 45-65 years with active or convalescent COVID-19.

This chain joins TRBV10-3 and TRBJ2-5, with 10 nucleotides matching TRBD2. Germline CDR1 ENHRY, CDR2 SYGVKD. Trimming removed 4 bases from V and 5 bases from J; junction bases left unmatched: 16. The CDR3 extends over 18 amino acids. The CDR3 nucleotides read TGTGCCATCAGTGTTGGGCCGCCGGGAGCGGGGGGGCAGGAGACCCAGTACTTC. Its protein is CAISVGPPGAGGQETQYF.

DNA for the CDR3: TGTGCCAGCAGCCAGGGGGCCGGGGGAACTGAAGCTTTCTTT. Translating it yields CASSQGAGGTEAFF. The rearrangement uses TRBV6-2 or TRBV6-3 and TRBJ1-1; 8 bases fit TRBD1. The V gene end was trimmed by 6 bases and the J gene end by 5 bases; junction bases not matched to a gene: 8. The CDR3 is made up of 14 amino acids. Germline CDR1 is MNHEY and CDR2 is SVGEGT.

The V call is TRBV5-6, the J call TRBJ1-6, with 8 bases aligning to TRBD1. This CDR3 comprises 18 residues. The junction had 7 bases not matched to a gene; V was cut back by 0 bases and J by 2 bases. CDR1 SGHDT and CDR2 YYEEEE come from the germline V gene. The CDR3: CASSLVGRGRTYNSPLHF. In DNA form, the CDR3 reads TGTGCCAGCAGCTTGGTGGGCAGGGGGCGGACCTATAATTCACCCCTCCACTTT.

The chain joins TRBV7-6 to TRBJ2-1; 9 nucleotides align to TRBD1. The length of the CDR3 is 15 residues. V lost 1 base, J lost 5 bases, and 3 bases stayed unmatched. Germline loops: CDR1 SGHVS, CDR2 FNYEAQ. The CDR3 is CASSLGRDRDNEQFF. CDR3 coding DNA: TGTGCCAGCAGCTTAGGTCGGGACAGGGACAATGAGCAGTTCTTC. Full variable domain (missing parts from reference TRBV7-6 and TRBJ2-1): GAGVSQSPRYKVTKRGQDVALRCDPISGHVSLYWYRQALGQGPEFLTYFNYEAQQDKSGLPNDRFSAERPEGSISTLTIQRTEQRDSAMYRCASSLGRDRDNEQFFGPGTRLTVL.

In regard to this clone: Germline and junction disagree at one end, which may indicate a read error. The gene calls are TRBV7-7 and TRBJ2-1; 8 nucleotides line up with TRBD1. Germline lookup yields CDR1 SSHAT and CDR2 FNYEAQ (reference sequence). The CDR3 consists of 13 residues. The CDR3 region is CASSADRGNEQFF. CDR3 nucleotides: TGTGCTAGCAGCGCCGACAGGGGCAATGAGCAGTTCTTC.

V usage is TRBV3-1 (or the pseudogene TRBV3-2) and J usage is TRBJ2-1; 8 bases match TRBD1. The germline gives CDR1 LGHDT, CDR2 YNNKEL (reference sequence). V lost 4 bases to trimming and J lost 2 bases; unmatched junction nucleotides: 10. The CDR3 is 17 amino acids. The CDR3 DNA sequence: TGTGCCAGCAGCCTCGATCGGGACAGGAGGGCCTACAATGAGCAGTTCTTC. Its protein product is CASSLDRDRRAYNEQFF.

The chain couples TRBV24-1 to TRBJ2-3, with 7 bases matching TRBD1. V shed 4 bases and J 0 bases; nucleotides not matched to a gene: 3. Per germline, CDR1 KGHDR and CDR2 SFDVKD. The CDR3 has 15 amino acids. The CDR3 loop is CATSDPGQSTDTQYF. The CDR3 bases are TGTGCCACCAGTGACCCGGGACAGAGCACAGATACGCAGTATTTT.

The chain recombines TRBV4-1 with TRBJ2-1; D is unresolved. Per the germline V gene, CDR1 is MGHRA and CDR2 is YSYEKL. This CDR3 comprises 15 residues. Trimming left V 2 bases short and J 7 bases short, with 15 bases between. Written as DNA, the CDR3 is TGCGCCAGCAGCCAAACCCCCGGGTCTTGGAATGAGCAGTTCTTC. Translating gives CASSQTPGSWNEQFF.

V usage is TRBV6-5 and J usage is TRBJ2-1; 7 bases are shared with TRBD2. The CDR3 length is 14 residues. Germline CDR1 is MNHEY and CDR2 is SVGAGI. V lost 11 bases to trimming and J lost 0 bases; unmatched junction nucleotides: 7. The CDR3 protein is CAAGRGSSYNEQFF. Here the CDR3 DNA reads TGTGCCGCGGGGCGGGGGAGCTCCTACAATGAGCAGTTCTTC.

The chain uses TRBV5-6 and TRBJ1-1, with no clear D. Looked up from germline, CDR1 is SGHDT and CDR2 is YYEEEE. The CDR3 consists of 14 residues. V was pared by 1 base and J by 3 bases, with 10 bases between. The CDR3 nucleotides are TGTGCCAGCAGCTTGATAGCAACCGACACTGAAGCTTTCTTT. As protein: CASSLIATDTEAFF. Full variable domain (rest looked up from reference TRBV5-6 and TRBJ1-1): DAGVTQSPTHLIKTRGQQVTLRCSPKSGHDTVSWYQQALGQGPQFIFQYYEEEERQRGNFPDRFSGHQFPNYSSELNVNALLLGDSALYLCASSLIATDTEAFFGQGTRLTVV.

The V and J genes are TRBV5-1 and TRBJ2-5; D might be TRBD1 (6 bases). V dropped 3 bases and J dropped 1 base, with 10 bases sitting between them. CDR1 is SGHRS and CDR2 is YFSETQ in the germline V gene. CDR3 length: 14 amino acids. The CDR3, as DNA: TGCGCCAGCAGCTCTGGACAGATCCAAGAGACCCAGTACTTC. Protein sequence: CASSSGQIQETQYF.

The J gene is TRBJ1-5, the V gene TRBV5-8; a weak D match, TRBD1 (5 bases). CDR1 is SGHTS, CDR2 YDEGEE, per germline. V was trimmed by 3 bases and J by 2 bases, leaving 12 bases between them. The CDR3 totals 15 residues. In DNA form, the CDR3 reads TGTGCCAGCAGCTCCGGACGGACACGCAATCAGCCCCAGCATTTT. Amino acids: CASSSGRTRNQPQHF.

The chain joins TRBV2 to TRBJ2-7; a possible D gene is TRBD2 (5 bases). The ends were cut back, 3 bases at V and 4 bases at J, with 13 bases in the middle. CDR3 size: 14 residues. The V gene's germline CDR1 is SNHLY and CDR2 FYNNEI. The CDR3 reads CASSEWLAGYEQYF. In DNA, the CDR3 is TGTGCCAGCAGTGAGTGGCTAGCTGGGTACGAGCAGTACTTC.

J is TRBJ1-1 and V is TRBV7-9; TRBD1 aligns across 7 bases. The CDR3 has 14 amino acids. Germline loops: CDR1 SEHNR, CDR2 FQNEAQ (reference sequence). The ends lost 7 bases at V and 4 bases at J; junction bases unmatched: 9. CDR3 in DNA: TGTGCCAGCAATTCAGGGGGAATGGGCACTGAAGCTTTCTTT. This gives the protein CASNSGGMGTEAFF.

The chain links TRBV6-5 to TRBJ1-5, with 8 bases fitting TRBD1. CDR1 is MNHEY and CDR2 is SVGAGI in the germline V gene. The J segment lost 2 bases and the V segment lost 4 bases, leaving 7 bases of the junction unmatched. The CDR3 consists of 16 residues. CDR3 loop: CASSSNDRGGNQPQHF. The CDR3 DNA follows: TGTGCCAGCAGTTCCAACGACAGGGGCGGCAATCAGCCCCAGCATTTT.

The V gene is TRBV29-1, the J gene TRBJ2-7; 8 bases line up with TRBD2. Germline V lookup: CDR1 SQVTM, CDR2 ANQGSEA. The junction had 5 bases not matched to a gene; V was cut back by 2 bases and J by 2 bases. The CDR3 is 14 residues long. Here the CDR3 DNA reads TGCAGCGTTGAAAGGCGGGGGGTTACCTACGAGCAGTACTTC. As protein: CSVERRGVTYEQYF.

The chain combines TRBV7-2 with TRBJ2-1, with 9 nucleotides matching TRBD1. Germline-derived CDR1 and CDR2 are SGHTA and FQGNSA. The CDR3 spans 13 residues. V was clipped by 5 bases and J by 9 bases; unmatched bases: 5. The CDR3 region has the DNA TGTGCCAGCAGCGCTCAACAGGGGGCTGAGCAGTTCTTC. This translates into CASSAQQGAEQFF.

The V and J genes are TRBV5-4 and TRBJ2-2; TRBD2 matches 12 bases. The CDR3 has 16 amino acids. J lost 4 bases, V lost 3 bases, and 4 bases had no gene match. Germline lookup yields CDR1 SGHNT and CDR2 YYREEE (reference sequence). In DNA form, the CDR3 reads TGTGCCAGCAGCTCCGGACTAGCGGGATTCACCGGGGAGCTGTTTTTT. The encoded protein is CASSSGLAGFTGELFF.

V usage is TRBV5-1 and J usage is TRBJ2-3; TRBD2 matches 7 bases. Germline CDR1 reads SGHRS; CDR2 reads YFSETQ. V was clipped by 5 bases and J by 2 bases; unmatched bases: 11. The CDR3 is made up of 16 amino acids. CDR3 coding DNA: TGCGCCAGCAGTCAGACGCGGGAGAGGGACACAGATACGCAGTATTTT. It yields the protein CASSQTRERDTDTQYF. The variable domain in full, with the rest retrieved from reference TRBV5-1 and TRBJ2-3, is KAGVTQTPRYLIKTRGQQVTLSCSPISGHRSVSWYQQTPGQGLQFLFEYFSETQRNKGNFPGRFSGRQFSNSRSEMNVSTLELGDSALYLCASSQTRERDTDTQYFGPGTRLTVL.

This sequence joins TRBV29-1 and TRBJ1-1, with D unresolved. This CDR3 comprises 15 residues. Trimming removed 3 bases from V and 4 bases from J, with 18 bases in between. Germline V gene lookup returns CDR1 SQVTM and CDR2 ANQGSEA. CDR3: CSVEGRVLRATEAFF. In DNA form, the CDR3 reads TGCAGCGTTGAGGGTAGGGTTCTGAGGGCCACTGAAGCTTTCTTT.

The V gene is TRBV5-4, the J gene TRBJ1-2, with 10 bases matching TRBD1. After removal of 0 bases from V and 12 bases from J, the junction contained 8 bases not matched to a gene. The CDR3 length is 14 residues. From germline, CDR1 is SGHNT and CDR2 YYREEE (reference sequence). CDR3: CASSLDNRDRGNTF. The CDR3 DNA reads TGTGCCAGCAGCTTGGATAACCGGGACAGGGGAAACACCTTC.